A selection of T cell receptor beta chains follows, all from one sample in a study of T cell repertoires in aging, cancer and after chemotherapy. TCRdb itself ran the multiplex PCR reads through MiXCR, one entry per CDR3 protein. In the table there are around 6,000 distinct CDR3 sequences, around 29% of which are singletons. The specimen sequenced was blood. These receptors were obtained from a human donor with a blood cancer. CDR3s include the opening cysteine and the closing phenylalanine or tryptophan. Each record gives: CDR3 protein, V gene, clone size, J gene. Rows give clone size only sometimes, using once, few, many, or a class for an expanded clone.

CSVEGVNRRETQYF TRBV29-1 medium-sized TRBJ2-5
CASSFGANYGYTF TRBV13 medium-sized TRBJ1-2
CASKKRGTSAGYEQYF TRBV10-3 . TRBJ2-7
CASSLRGQTDTQYF TRBV7-2 few TRBJ2-3
CASRSYDSGYTF TRBV7-9 . TRBJ1-2
CASSILGVTYNSPLHF TRBV19 . TRBJ1-6
CASSPGGTRYNEQFF TRBV7-6 . TRBJ2-1
CASSASRGATYNEQFF TRBV7-9 . TRBJ2-1
CSGLQGGGGYTF TRBV29-1 medium-sized TRBJ1-2
CASNPRGGFTGELFF TRBV7-3 . TRBJ2-2
CAWSRVSGELFF TRBV30 . TRBJ2-2
CASSSSYRKEQYF TRBV27 few TRBJ2-7
CASSISPGQYNEQFF TRBV11-3 . TRBJ2-1
CASSPGQGAYEQYF TRBV18 few TRBJ2-7
CASGLALGAGAGTEAFF TRBV12-5 . TRBJ1-1